This TCR beta chain is drawn from a study of blood T cell repertoires in COVID-19. Study-level information: Donors in the United States, Italy and Spain gave samples during acute or convalescent COVID-19. The cDNA or gDNA used as material had been derived from T cells, B-cell-depleted T cells, or PBMCs.

Study processing details: Researchers report that nucleated cell counts were estimated from reference gene primer amplification. Profiled with immunoSEQ multiplex PCR; TCRdb holds only in-frame clones, not every one. V and J calls and clone size follow that table, whereas D and trimming were derived from the DNA. The sample has more than 70,000 clones, under 95% seen once. Germline V gives CDR1 SGHTA, CDR2 FQGNSA. V was pared by 5 bases and J by 4 bases, with 15 bases between. The CDR3 loop spans 15 amino acids. The rearrangement uses TRBV7-2 and TRBJ2-1, with D perhaps TRBD2 (6 bases). The sequenced sample consisted of peripheral blood. The TCR comes from a woman between 45 and 60 years old in a cohort sampled during active COVID-19. As DNA, the CDR3 is TGTGCCAGCAGCCGCGGGACTCCGGGGTACAATGAGCAGTTCTTC. It is translated as CASSRGTPGYNEQFF.